This TCR beta chain was captured by sequencing in a study of blood T cell repertoires in COVID-19. Per germline, CDR1 SGHDT and CDR2 YYEEEE. Trimming at V came to 3 bases and at J to 1 base, leaving 7 bases not matched to a gene. The CDR3 extends over 15 amino acids. The protocol was immunoSEQ multiplex PCR, while the TCRdb copy is restricted to in-frame clones and leaves out a portion. This table holds about 150,000 clones, approximately 84% found once. Sequenced sample: peripheral blood. The TCR comes from a human donor with acute or convalescent COVID-19. The donor label of this sample is uncertain. V is TRBV5-6 and J is TRBJ2-7; TRBD1 matches at 7 bases. CDR3 DNA: TGTGCCAGCAGCTGGGACAGCTTGCCTTCCTACGAGCAGTACGTC. Protein: CASSWDSLPSYEQYV.